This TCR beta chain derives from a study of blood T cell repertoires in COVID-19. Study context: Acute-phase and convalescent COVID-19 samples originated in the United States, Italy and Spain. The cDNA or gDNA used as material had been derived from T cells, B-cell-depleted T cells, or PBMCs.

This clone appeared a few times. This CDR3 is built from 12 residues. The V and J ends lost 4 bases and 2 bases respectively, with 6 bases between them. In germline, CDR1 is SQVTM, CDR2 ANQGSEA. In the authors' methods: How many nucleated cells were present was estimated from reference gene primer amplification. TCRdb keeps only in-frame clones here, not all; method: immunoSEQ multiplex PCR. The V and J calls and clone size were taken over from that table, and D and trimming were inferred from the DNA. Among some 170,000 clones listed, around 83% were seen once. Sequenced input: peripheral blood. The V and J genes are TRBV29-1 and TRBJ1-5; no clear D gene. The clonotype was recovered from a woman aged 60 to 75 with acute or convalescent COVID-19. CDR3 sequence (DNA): TGCAGCGTTGGGGCCCGCAATCAGCCCCAGCATTTT. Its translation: CSVGARNQPQHF.